This TCR beta chain was documented in a study of T-cell reconstitution after alpha-beta-depleted transplantation in children. Germline V gene lookup returns CDR1 SQVTM and CDR2 ANQGSEA. Trimming cost V 6 bases and J 5 bases; bases outside gene matches: 8. CDR3 length equals 14 residues. The TCRbeta library incorporated unique molecular identifiers. TCRdb recomputed calls from the PCR reads with MiXCR, one row per CDR3 protein. The table has hundreds of thousands of distinct CDR3 sequences, roughly 10% seen once. The origin of this receptor is a human donor who donated a stem cell graft to a child with acute myeloid leukemia. The V call is TRBV29-1, the J call TRBJ2-7, with TRBD1 identical over 12 bases. The material sequenced was PBMCs from the stem cell graft donor, taken from the stem cell graft. The CDR3, as DNA: TGCAGCGTGGAAACCGGGACAGGGGGCAACGAGCAGTACTTC. The encoded protein is CSVETGTGGNEQYF.